This T cell receptor beta chain stems from a study of identical twins. Carrying unique molecular identifiers, the cDNA also gained a universal primer site through template switching. Via MiXCR, TCRdb re-called the 5' RACE reads, giving one row per CDR3 protein. This sample carries roughly 350,000 distinct CDR3 sequences, about 9% of them seen once, and the ten largest clones take 8% to 9.5%. The length of the CDR3 is 12 residues. Germline CDR1 is LNHDA and CDR2 is SQIVND (reference sequence). J lost 5 bases, V lost 9 bases, and 3 bases had no gene match. Everyone who gave samples was a healthy Caucasian. Comment on this clonotype: Antigen unknown.

General observations from the study: The study found weaker excess twin sharing in beta out-of-frame sequences.

This receptor was identified in a woman in her forties or fifties in good health. The sequencing input was naive T cells sorted from blood. The chain combines TRBV19 with TRBJ2-2; TRBD2 matches at 7 bases. CDR3 loop: CASGRGTGELFF. The CDR3 DNA is TGTGCCAGCGGGCGGGGGACCGGGGAGCTGTTTTTT. The variable domain in full, with the rest retrieved from reference TRBV19 and TRBJ2-2, is DGGITQSPKYLFRKEGQNVTLSCEQNLNHDAMYWYRQDPGQGLRLIYYSQIVNDFQKGDIAEGYSVSREKKESFPLTVTSAQKNPTAFYLCASGRGTGELFFGEGSRLTVL.